This TCR beta chain was observed in a study of response to subunit inactivated influenza vaccine. Study-wide points: Few new T cells, the authors suggested, are recruited by each seasonal influenza vaccination.

TCRdb reprocessed the RT-PCR reads via MiXCR and lists one record per CDR3 protein. Counted here are about 520,000 distinct CDR3 sequences, 6% to 9% occurring once; the ten biggest clones make up over 10%. This clonotype showed up just a few times. What it binds is unknown. Trimming took 4 bases from V and 6 from J; bases not matched to a gene: 11. This CDR3 region has 15 residues. CDR1 is SGDLS and CDR2 is YYNGEE in the germline V gene. The sample here was PBMCs from blood, taken about 24 months after vaccination. The receptor was isolated from a man aged 50 to 69 who received an inactivated influenza vaccine. The V call is TRBV9, the J call TRBJ2-5; 8 bases align to TRBD1. The CDR3 protein is CASSPRPTGGKTQYF. For the CDR3, the DNA is TGTGCCAGCAGCCCCCGCCCCACAGGGGGTAAGACCCAGTACTTC.